A single sample is the source of the 27 T cell receptor beta chains below, sequenced in a study of T-cell memory formation after mild COVID-19. A single record per CDR3 protein comes from TCRdb applying MiXCR to the 5' RACE reads. This sample has 300,000 to 350,000 distinct CDR3 sequences, with about an eighth found just once. The sample comprised PBMCs or a T cell subset sorted from them (not recorded which). The receptors originated from a man aged 18 to 30 who had mild COVID-19 (a few samples of this study predate the infection). Cell type and time point are not known.

The chain's CDR3 is CASSLAPGQEAFF. Here the CDR3 DNA reads TGTGCCAGCAGCTTAGCCCCCGGACAGGAAGCTTTCTTT. The genes are TRBV7-9 and TRBJ1-1; D perhaps matches TRBD1 (6 bases). The germline V gene has CDR1 SEHNR and CDR2 FQNEAQ (reference sequence). Trimming shortened V by 0 bases and J by 8 bases, and 10 bases separated the two germline ends. The CDR3 is 13 amino acids. Combining the CDR3 with reference TRBV7-9 and TRBJ1-1 gives the whole variable domain DTGVSQNPRHKITKRGQNVTFRCDPISEHNRLYWYRQTLGQGPEFLTYFQNEAQLEKSRLLSDRFSAERPKGSFSTLEIQRTEQGDSAMYLCASSLAPGQEAFFGQGTRLTVV.

V usage is TRBV12-5 and J usage is TRBJ2-7; 11 positions match TRBD2. The V gene end was trimmed by 5 bases and the J gene end by 2 bases; junction bases not matched to a gene: 2. The germline gives CDR1 LGHNT, CDR2 FRNRAP. The CDR3 has 14 residues. The CDR3 region has the DNA TGTGCTAGTGGTCAACTAGCGGGGGCCTACGAGCAGTACTTC. Translated, it gives CASGQLAGAYEQYF.

J is TRBJ2-3 and V is TRBV18, with D tentatively TRBD2 (5 bases). The CDR3 length is 14 residues. Trimming took 0 bases from V and 10 from J, leaving 14 bases between them. The germline V gene encodes CDR1 KGHSH and CDR2 LQKENI. The CDR3 bases are TGTGCCAGCTCACCACCGTCCGGGAATGAGGCGCAGTATTTT. Amino acids: CASSPPSGNEAQYF.

This clonotype was detected ten times or more. The chain employs TRBV3-1 and TRBJ1-2; 8 nucleotides match TRBD1. V shed 1 base and J 7 bases; nucleotides not matched to a gene: 8. This CDR3 is built from 15 residues. Germline lookup yields CDR1 LGHDT and CDR2 YNNKEL (reference sequence). The CDR3 region has the DNA TGTGCCAGCAGCCAAGGGACAGGGTTGCATCCTGGCTACACCTTC. It specifies CASSQGTGLHPGYTF.

V gene TRBV9 combines with J gene TRBJ1-5, with D perhaps matching TRBD1 (6 bases). CDR3 length: 17 residues. The ends were cut back, 2 bases at V and 7 bases at J, with 22 bases in the middle. Germline V gene lookup returns CDR1 SGDLS and CDR2 YYNGEE. The CDR3 loop is CASSVRRTGKFIQPQHF. The CDR3 region has the DNA TGTGCCAGCAGCGTGAGAAGAACAGGGAAGTTTATACAGCCCCAGCATTTT.

The chain joins TRBV7-9 to TRBJ1-5; 10 positions match TRBD1. This CDR3 is built from 16 residues. Germline CDR1 SEHNR, CDR2 FQNEAQ (reference sequence). J was trimmed by 4 bases and V by 6 bases; bases with no gene match: 9. The CDR3 reads CASRGYQGQGNQPQHF. Here the CDR3 DNA reads TGTGCCAGCAGGGGATACCAGGGACAGGGGAATCAGCCCCAGCATTTT.

This clonotype was counted a few times. The V gene is TRBV7-2, the J gene TRBJ1-1; 9 bases are a match to TRBD1. The CDR3 loop spans 16 amino acids. J lost 4 bases, V lost 0 bases, and 6 bases had no gene match. The germline CDR1 and CDR2 sequences are SGHTA and FQGNSA. CDR3 nucleotides: TGTGCCAGCAGCTTAGCTCAACAGGGGGCCGGCACTGAAGCTTTCTTT. Protein sequence: CASSLAQQGAGTEAFF. Based on the CDR3 plus reference TRBV7-2 and TRBJ1-1, the full variable domain is GAGVSQSPSNKVTEKGKDVELRCDPISGHTALYWYRQSLGQGLEFLIYFQGNSAPDKSGLPSDRFSAERTGGSVSTLTIQRTQQEDSAVYLCASSLAQQGAGTEAFFGQGTRLTVV.

This rearrangement joins TRBV6-5 to TRBJ1-1; D is uncertain. Germline values: CDR1 MNHEY, CDR2 SVGAGI. With 5 bases removed from V and 4 bases from J, the gap between germline ends came to 17 bases. The length of the CDR3 is 15 residues. DNA for the CDR3: TGTGCCAGCAGTAAGCGTCCCATTCCTGGCACTGAAGCTTTCTTT. This codes for CASSKRPIPGTEAFF.

The V call is TRBV7-6, the J call TRBJ1-2, with TRBD1 identical over 10 bases. Trimming at V came to 5 bases and at J to 8 bases, leaving 5 bases not matched to a gene. The CDR3 extends over 13 amino acids. Looked up from germline, CDR1 is SGHVS and CDR2 is FNYEAQ. The CDR3 nucleotides are TGTGCCAGCAGCACCGGACAGGGGGGAGGCTACACCTTC. Protein product: CASSTGQGGGYTF.

This clonotype was seen only a few times. The chain links TRBV12-3 or TRBV12-4 to TRBJ2-1; the D call may be TRBD1 or TRBD2 (6 bases each). The CDR3 totals 12 residues. Between the trimmed V and J ends, which lost 6 bases and 6 bases, there was a span of 9 bases. The CDR3 nucleotides are TGTGCCAGCAGGTCGGGGGCCAATGAGCAGTTCTTC. Translation: CASRSGANEQFF.

This clonotype was counted at least ten times. The V and J genes are TRBV28 and TRBJ1-5; D may be TRBD1 (5 bases). The V end was cut by 5 bases, the J end by 4 bases, with 15 bases between. The CDR3 sequence is 15 residues long. CDR1 and CDR2 from the germline V gene are MDHEN and SYDVKM. The CDR3 bases are TGTGCCAGCAGTGATCTAGCTGGGGCGAATCAGCCCCAGCATTTT. This sequence encodes CASSDLAGANQPQHF. The whole variable domain, remainder taken from reference TRBV28 and TRBJ1-5, is DVKVTQSSRYLVKRTGEKVFLECVQDMDHENMFWYRQDPGLGLRLIYFSYDVKMKEKGDIPEGYSVSREKKERFSLILESASTNQTSMYLCASSDLAGANQPQHFGDGTRLSIL.

This clonotype was seen more than once but under ten times. V usage is TRBV20-1 and J usage is TRBJ2-2; D not certain. Trimming took off 6 bases at V and 5 bases at J, with 10 bases between the two ends. Germline V lookup: CDR1 DFQATT, CDR2 SNEGSKA (reference sequence). This CDR3 comprises 12 residues. The CDR3 loop is CSATDPTGELFF. The CDR3 DNA reads TGCAGTGCCACAGACCCTACCGGGGAGCTGTTTTTT.

This chain connects TRBV9 to TRBJ2-3; D remains unclear. Trimming left V 0 bases short and J 8 bases short, with 10 bases between. CDR1 and CDR2 from the germline V gene are SGDLS and YYNGEE. The CDR3 spans 13 residues. In DNA, the CDR3 is TGTGCCAGCAGCGTAGCTCCTCAAGGTACGCAGTATTTT. This codes for CASSVAPQGTQYF.

V gene TRBV29-1 combines with J gene TRBJ2-7; D gene uncertain. CDR3 length: 11 residues. Looked up from germline, CDR1 is SQVTM and CDR2 is ANQGSEA. This CDR3 is CTKNTYYEQYV. CDR3 bases: TGCACAAAGAACACCTACTACGAGCAGTACGTC.

This clonotype was counted at least ten times. The chain links TRBV7-9 to TRBJ2-7; D is perhaps TRBD1 (5 bases). The CDR3 sequence is 13 residues long. Trimming took off 5 bases at V and 3 bases at J, with 11 bases between the two ends. Germline assignment: CDR1 SEHNR and CDR2 FQNEAQ (reference sequence). CDR3 amino acids: CASSIDSHYEQYF. As DNA, the CDR3 is TGTGCCAGCAGCATCGACAGCCACTACGAGCAGTACTTC.

This clonotype was seen a few times. CDR3 protein: CASSLLAGYEQYV. CDR3 in DNA: TGCGCCAGCAGCTTATTAGCCGGCTACGAGCAGTACGTC. The chain is built from TRBV5-1 and TRBJ2-7, with D uncertain. V was clipped by 2 bases and J by 3 bases, with 9 bases between them. From germline, CDR1 is SGHRS and CDR2 YFSETQ. This CDR3 spans 13 amino acids.

V usage is TRBV7-2 and J usage is TRBJ1-1; TRBD1 might be the D (5 bases). CDR3 length: 13 residues. Germline loops: CDR1 SGHTA, CDR2 FQGNSA. V gave up 6 bases and J gave up 5 bases, with 13 bases separating them. For the CDR3, the DNA is TGTGCCAGCAGACAGGATAGGAGTACTGAAGCTTTCTTT. Amino acids: CASRQDRSTEAFF.

V and J are TRBV18 and TRBJ1-5; TRBD1 matches at 7 bases. Trimming took 1 base from V and 3 from J; bases not matched to a gene: 3. The CDR3 consists of 15 residues. Germline CDR1 is KGHSH and CDR2 is LQKENI. DNA of the CDR3: TGTGCCAGCTCACCACAGGGGGCGTTCAATCAGCCCCAGCATTTT. It is translated as CASSPQGAFNQPQHF. Full variable domain (outside the CDR3, taken from reference TRBV18 and TRBJ1-5): NAGVMQNPRHLVRRRGQEARLRCSPMKGHSHVYWYRQLPEEGLKFMVYLQKENIIDESGMPKERFSAEFPKEGPSILRIQQVVRGDSAAYFCASSPQGAFNQPQHFGDGTRLSIL.

The chain recombines TRBV9 with TRBJ2-3; no reliable D call. CDR3 length: 14 amino acids. Germline V gives CDR1 SGDLS, CDR2 YYNGEE. The V gene lost 3 bases and the J gene lost 3 bases, with 11 bases spanning the gap. As DNA, the CDR3 is TGTGCCAGCAGCGATGCATCTACGACAGATACGCAGTATTTT. This encodes CASSDASTTDTQYF.

The genes are TRBV4-1 and TRBJ1-5; 8 bases match TRBD1. CDR1 and CDR2 from the germline V gene are MGHRA and YSYEKL. V dropped 2 bases and J dropped 3; count of bases not matched to a gene: 6. The CDR3 is made up of 16 amino acids. CDR3 sequence reads: CASSQRSGQANQPQHF. CDR3 DNA sequence: TGCGCCAGCAGCCAACGATCGGGACAGGCCAATCAGCCCCAGCATTTT.

The V call is TRBV5-1, the J call TRBJ1-2, with a weak D call TRBD1 (6 bases). Looked up from germline, CDR1 is SGHRS and CDR2 is YFSETQ. Trimming took off 0 bases at V and 2 bases at J, with 11 bases between the two ends. The CDR3 is 15 residues long. The CDR3 nucleotides are TGCGCCAGCAGCTTGGCCGGGGGCAAAAACTATGGCTACACCTTC. Translation gives CASSLAGGKNYGYTF.

This clonotype was counted only a few times. The chain employs TRBV10-3 and TRBJ1-5; D ambiguous. V lost 2 bases and J lost 4, with 9 bases in between. The CDR3 is made up of 14 amino acids. Germline-derived CDR1 and CDR2 are ENHRY and SYGVKD. In nucleotides, the CDR3 is TGTGCCATCAGTGAGACGGGCAGGAATCAGCCCCAGCATTTT. This codes for CAISETGRNQPQHF.

This clonotype has at least ten counts. The chain carries TRBV11-2 and TRBJ2-5; 15 bases agree with TRBD2. The CDR3 has 17 amino acids. The ends lost 5 bases at V and 2 bases at J; junction bases unmatched: 6. CDR1 and CDR2 from the germline V gene are SGHAT and FQNNGV. The CDR3 DNA sequence: TGTGCCAGCAGCCCTGGGACTAGCGGGGGGTTACAAGAGACCCAGTACTTC. This gives the protein CASSPGTSGGLQETQYF. The full variable domain, in which reference TRBV11-2 and TRBJ2-5 provide the parts outside the CDR3, is EAGVAQSPRYKIIEKRQSVAFWCNPISGHATLYWYQQILGQGPKLLIQFQNNGVVDDSQLPKDRFSAERLKGVDSTLKIQPAKLEDSAVYLCASSPGTSGGLQETQYFGPGTRLLVL.

This clonotype was recorded a few times. The genes are TRBV25-1 and TRBJ2-2; 9 bases agree with TRBD1. The CDR3 sequence is 16 residues long. CDR1 and CDR2 from the germline V gene are MGHDK and SYGVNS. Germline trimming cut 3 bases from V and 1 base from J; bases unmatched to any gene: 3. CDR3 sequence (DNA): TGTGCCAGCAGTGATCCGGGACAGGGGAACACCGGGGAGCTGTTTTTT. Amino acids: CASSDPGQGNTGELFF. Drawing the rest from reference TRBV25-1 and TRBJ2-2, the complete variable domain is EADIYQTPRYLVIGTGKKITLECSQTMGHDKMYWYQQDPGMELHLIHYSYGVNSTEKGDLSSESTVSRIRTEHFPLTLESARPSHTSQYLCASSDPGQGNTGELFFGEGSRLTVL.

This chain joins TRBV4-3 and TRBJ2-7; D gene unclear. V lost 0 bases and J lost 0, with 9 bases in between. The CDR3 has 15 residues. Germline loops: CDR1 LGHNA, CDR2 YSLEER. The CDR3 reads CASSQEGQASYEQYF. The CDR3 DNA reads TGCGCCAGCAGCCAAGAAGGGCAGGCCTCCTACGAGCAGTACTTC.

The V and J genes are TRBV7-9 and TRBJ2-3, with D possibly TRBD2 on 5 matching bases. Germline assignment: CDR1 SEHNR and CDR2 FQNEAQ (reference sequence). There are 15 residues in the CDR3. The V gene lost 10 bases and the J gene lost 4 bases, with 21 bases spanning the gap. CDR3 in amino acids: CAIGGSVESPDTQYF. Here the CDR3 DNA reads TGTGCCATCGGCGGTAGCGTCGAATCCCCAGATACGCAGTATTTT.

The V call is TRBV11-2, the J call TRBJ2-7; TRBD2 might be the D (6 bases). The length of the CDR3 is 14 residues. Deletions cut 3 bases from V and 1 base from J, with 10 bases between. Germline CDR1 reads SGHAT; CDR2 reads FQNNGV. As DNA, the CDR3 is TGTGCCAGCAGCTTCCCCGGGAGATCCTACGAGCAGTACTTC. Its translation: CASSFPGRSYEQYF.